Reported below is one T cell receptor beta chain. The germline gives CDR1 DFQATT, CDR2 SNEGSKA (reference sequence). There are 15 residues in the CDR3. Germline trimming cut 5 bases from V and 6 bases from J; bases unmatched to any gene: 8. This record belongs to a study of breast tumors, draining lymph nodes, adjacent tissues. TCRdb redid the calling of the multiplex PCR reads with MiXCR, one entry per CDR3 protein. This sample has over 200,000 distinct CDR3 sequences; less than 40% occur once, and the top ten carry approximately 4%. The lymph nodes were axillary draining lymph nodes from breast cancer patients.

The receptor was derived from a female donor with breast cancer. Some clones in this sample may be carry-over from other donors' samples. Specimen: axillary lymph node tissue. V is TRBV20-1 and J is TRBJ2-1, with 12 bases matching TRBD2. Here the CDR3 DNA reads TGCAGTGCTCTAGAACTAGCGGGAGGAATCAATGAGCAGTTCTTC. It translates to CSALELAGGINEQFF.